The clone carrying this TCR beta chain occurred once. From approximately 0.5 ug of total RNA, TCR beta-specific cDNA was reverse-transcribed using a constant-region primer. Slightly modified ARM-PCR, run as three nested multiplex PCR rounds, produced the TCR beta libraries. TCRdb processed the multiplex PCR reads anew with MiXCR; each CDR3 protein has one entry. The sample carries approximately 340,000 distinct CDR3 sequences, less than 65% recorded once. This sample is part of a study of tumor-infiltrating lymphocytes in primary liver carcinoma. RNA isolated from unsorted whole blood supplied the blood RNA, with germline DNA also extracted. Before any surgery took place, roughly 4 milliliters of peripheral blood were collected. This receptor was obtained from a middle-aged man with primary liver carcinoma and hepatitis B virus infection. The specimen was peripheral blood.

The CDR3 DNA is TGTGCCAGCAGCCTACTAGGACAGCTAGGATTTTACAATGAGCAGTTCTTC. Translated: CASSLLGQLGFYNEQFF. V usage is TRBV5-6 and J usage is TRBJ2-1, with D perhaps matching TRBD1 (6 bases). The CDR3 has 17 residues. Trimming cost V 4 bases and J 4 bases, with 21 bases left between them. The germline V gene has CDR1 SGHDT and CDR2 YYEEEE.